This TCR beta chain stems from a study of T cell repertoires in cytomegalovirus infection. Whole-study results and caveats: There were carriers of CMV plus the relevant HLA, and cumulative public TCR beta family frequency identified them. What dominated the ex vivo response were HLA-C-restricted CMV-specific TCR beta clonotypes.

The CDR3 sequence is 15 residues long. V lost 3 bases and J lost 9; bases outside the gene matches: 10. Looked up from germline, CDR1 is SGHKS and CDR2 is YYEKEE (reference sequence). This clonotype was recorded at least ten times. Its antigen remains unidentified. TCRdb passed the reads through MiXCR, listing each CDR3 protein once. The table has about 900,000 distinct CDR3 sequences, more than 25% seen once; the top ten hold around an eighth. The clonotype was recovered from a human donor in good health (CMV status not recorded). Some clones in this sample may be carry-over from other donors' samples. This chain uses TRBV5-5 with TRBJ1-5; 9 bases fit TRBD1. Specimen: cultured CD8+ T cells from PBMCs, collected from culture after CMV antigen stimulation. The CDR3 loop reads CASSSRTGELRPQHF. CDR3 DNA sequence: TGTGCCAGCAGCTCAAGGACAGGGGAACTTCGGCCCCAGCATTTT. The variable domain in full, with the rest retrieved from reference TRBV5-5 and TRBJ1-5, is DAGVTQSPTHLIKTRGQQVTLRCSPISGHKSVSWYQQVLGQGPQFIFQYYEKEERGRGNFPDRFSARQFPNYSSELNVNALLLGDSALYLCASSSRTGELRPQHFGDGTRLSIL.